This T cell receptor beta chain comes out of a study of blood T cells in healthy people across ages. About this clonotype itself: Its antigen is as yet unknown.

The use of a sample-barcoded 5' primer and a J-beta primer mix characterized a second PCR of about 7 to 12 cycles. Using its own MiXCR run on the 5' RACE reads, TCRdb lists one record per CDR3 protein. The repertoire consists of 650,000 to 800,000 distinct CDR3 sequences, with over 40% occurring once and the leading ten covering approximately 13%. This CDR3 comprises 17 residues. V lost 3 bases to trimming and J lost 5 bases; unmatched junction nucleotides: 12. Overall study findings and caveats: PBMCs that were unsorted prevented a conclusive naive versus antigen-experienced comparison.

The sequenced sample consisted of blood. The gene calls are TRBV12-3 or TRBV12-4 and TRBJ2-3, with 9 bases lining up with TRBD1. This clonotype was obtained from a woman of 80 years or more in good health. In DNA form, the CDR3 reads TGTGCCAGCAGTTTTTCTCGGACAGGGGTGGTTGGAGATACGCAGTATTTT. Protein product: CASSFSRTGVVGDTQYF.